This T cell receptor beta chain was retrieved from a study of blood T cell repertoires in COVID-19. Turning to the study itself: The samples span acute and convalescent COVID-19 from the United States, Italy and Spain. Sample material is recorded as cDNA or gDNA derived from T cells, B-cell-depleted T cells, or PBMCs.

This CDR3 has 15 amino acids. The V and J ends lost 3 bases and 6 bases, in that order; junction bases with no gene match: 5. The germline CDR1 and CDR2 sequences are MNHNS and SASEGT. Under the authors' procedure: Cell counts per sample came from amplifying reference gene primers. The data were produced by immunoSEQ multiplex PCR, yet TCRdb's version contains in-frame clones alone and is incomplete. That table furnishes V, J and clone size, whereas the DNA furnished D and trimming. Of more than 13,000 clones listed, less than 90% are singletons. V gene TRBV6-1 combines with J gene TRBJ1-6, with TRBD1 identical over 7 bases. This receptor was identified in a woman in her 70s in a cohort sampled during active or convalescent COVID-19. Sequencing was carried out using peripheral blood. The CDR3 sequence: CASSEATGVNSPLHF. The CDR3 coding sequence is TGTGCCAGCAGTGAGGCAACAGGGGTTAATTCACCCCTCCACTTT.